Listed below are T cell receptor beta chains from one sample, sequenced in a study of naive and memory T cell subsets. TCRdb reprocessed the UMI-ligation and nested PCR reads with MiXCR, giving one entry per CDR3 protein. This table holds about 99,000 distinct CDR3 sequences, more than 14% found once. The sample taken for sequencing was naive CD8+ T cells from blood. These receptors came from a human donor in good health. The CDR3 runs from the conserved cysteine through the conserved F or W. A D gene is named only where the DNA matches it firmly. Clone size appears in some rows only: once, few, many, or a class for an expanded clone.

v_gene	j_gene	d_gene	abundance	CDR3nt	CDR3aa
TRBV6-6	TRBJ1-2	TRBD1	.	TGTGCCAGCAGGAGAGACAGGGGAGATGGCTACACCTTC	CASRRDRGDGYTF
TRBV4-3	TRBJ2-1	.	many	TGCGCCAGCAGCCAAGGCCCGACTGCCTACAATGAGCAGTTCTTC	CASSQGPTAYNEQFF
TRBV7-9	TRBJ2-7	.	.	TGTGCCAGCAGCTTAGGGGGGGCGGGACACAACTACGAGCAGTACTTC	CASSLGGAGHNYEQYF
TRBV4-3	TRBJ2-3	.	many	TGCGCCAGCAGCATTCGAAGGACCATTAGCACAGATACGCAGTATTTT	CASSIRRTISTDTQYF
TRBV5-1	TRBJ1-1	.	few	TGCGCCAGCAGCTTGTCTAAAGGCCTCGAAGCTTTCTTT	CASSLSKGLEAFF
TRBV24-1	TRBJ2-1	.	few	TGTGCCACCAGTGATGGTGACAGCTCCATCCTGAACACTGAGCAGTTCTTC	CATSDGDSSILNTEQFF
TRBV10-3	TRBJ1-2	TRBD1	.	TGTGCCATCAGGCCGGGACAGGGGGATCCTAACTATGGCTACACCTTC	CAIRPGQGDPNYGYTF
TRBV5-1	TRBJ1-2	.	few	TGCGCCAGCAGCTTTACCGCAGCGTCTTACGACGGCTACACCTTC	CASSFTAASYDGYTF
TRBV15	TRBJ2-1	TRBD1	few	TGTGCCACCAGCAGCACTAGAGGGACAGGAGCCTCTCAAGCCTACAATGAGCAGTTCTTC	CATSSTRGTGASQAYNEQFF
TRBV6-6	TRBJ2-7	.	.	TGTGCCAGCAGTTACTCGGAAGGGGAGCAGTACTTC	CASSYSEGEQYF
TRBV19	TRBJ2-1	.	.	TGTGCCACCCACGGGGAAACGAGCTCCTACAATGAGCAGTTCTTC	CATHGETSSYNEQFF
TRBV11-3	TRBJ2-3	TRBD2	.	TGTGCCAGCAGCGGGACTAGCGGCACAGATACGCAGTATTTT	CASSGTSGTDTQYF
TRBV29-1	TRBJ1-2	.	few	TGCAGCGTTGATCAGGACGGGCCCGCGAGGTGGTCCTATGGCTACACCTTC	CSVDQDGPARWSYGYTF
TRBV10-3	TRBJ2-7	.	.	TGTGCCTCCGGGGCCGACGGTGGGTACGAGCAGTACTTC	CASGADGGYEQYF
TRBV7-2	TRBJ2-7	.	.	TGTGCCAGCAGCTGGACGGGGACCGACGAAAAGTACTTC	CASSWTGTDEKYF
TRBV28	TRBJ1-4	TRBD1	.	TGTGCCAGCAGTTTAGTGGGGACAGCTAATGAAAAACTGTTTTTT	CASSLVGTANEKLFF
TRBV11-1	TRBJ1-2	.	.	TGTGCCAGCAGCTTAGGAGCAGACTACTATGGCTACACCTTC	CASSLGADYYGYTF